These T cell receptor beta chains were read from a single sample in a study of tumor-infiltrating lymphocytes in primary liver carcinoma. Using its own MiXCR run on the multiplex PCR reads, TCRdb lists one record per CDR3 protein. The sample lists 100,000 to 150,000 distinct CDR3 sequences; 64% were seen once. Material for sequencing was liver tumor tissue from sampling region 3. These receptors were collected from a woman aged 55-70 years with primary liver carcinoma and hepatitis B virus infection. CDR3s include the opening cysteine and the closing phenylalanine or tryptophan. The D gene is left open where the match is weak. The size entry is marked missing in some rows and otherwise reads once, few, many or a size class.

J gene | D gene | V gene | clone size | CDR3 protein | CDR3 DNA
TRBJ2-2 | TRBD2 | TRBV20-1 | - | CSVRGGLDTGELFF | TGCAGTGTGCGGGGGGGCTTGGACACCGGGGAGCTGTTTTTT
TRBJ2-7 | - | TRBV18 | few | CASSRAGKVYEQYF | TGTGCCAGCTCACGGGCGGGAAAGGTCTACGAGCAGTACTTC
TRBJ2-1 | TRBD2 | TRBV28 | - | CANSSMNGLGKFF | TGTGCCAACAGTTCAATGAACGGACTAGGAAAGTTCTTC
TRBJ2-5 | TRBD1 | TRBV5-4 | - | CASSSRQGRSETQYF | TGTGCCAGCAGCTCGAGACAGGGGAGATCAGAGACCCAGTACTTC
TRBJ2-1 | - | TRBV11-3 | once | CAGTRGTGSGEQFF | TGTGCCGGTACCCGGGGGACGGGGTCGGGTGAGCAGTTCTTC
TRBJ2-7 | - | TRBV11-2 | - | CASSPDSKYREQYF | TGTGCTAGCAGTCCGGACTCGAAGTATAGGGAGCAGTACTTC
TRBJ2-7 | TRBD1 | TRBV5-1 | - | CASSLLSGDSTYVQYF | TGCGCCAGCAGCCTACTTAGTGGGGACAGCACCTACGTGCAGTACTTC
TRBJ2-1 | TRBD1 | TRBV28 | - | CASSGRTPGDRDEQLF | TGTGCCAGCAGTGGAAGGACTCCCGGTGACAGGGATGAGCAGTTATTC
TRBJ2-1 | - | TRBV7-3 | - | CASSPPPGYNEQFF | TGTGCCAGCAGCCCTCCTCCGGGATACAATGAGCAGTTCTTC
TRBJ2-2 | - | TRBV28 | - | CVSTRLTGELFF | TGTGTCAGCACTCGGTTAACCGGGGAGCTGTTTTTT
TRBJ2-1 | TRBD2 | TRBV5-4 | - | CASSPGLAGNTEQFF | TGTGCCAGCAGCCCTGGACTAGCGGGAAATACTGAGCAGTTCTTC
TRBJ2-3 | - | TRBV30 | - | CAWSAPGQQYRTDTQYF | TGTGCCTGGAGTGCCCCCGGCCAGCAGTATCGCACGGATACGCAGTATTTT
TRBJ2-5 | TRBD1 | TRBV11-2 | - | CANSYTGGKTQYF | TGTGCCAACAGTTATACAGGGGGGAAGACCCAGTACTTC
TRBJ2-2 | - | TRBV11-3 | - | CASSSYRVLAGELCF | TGTGCCAGCAGCTCTTACAGGGTTTTAGCCGGGGAGCTGTGTTTC
TRBJ2-3 | - | TRBV11-1 | - | CASSLRQRTGDSHF | TGTGCCAGCAGCTTAAGGCAACGTACAGGAGACTCTCACTTT
TRBJ2-7 | TRBD2 | TRBV6-5 | - | CASSRGTSGRVYERYF | TGTGCCAGCAGTAGGGGGACTAGCGGGAGGGTCTACGAGCGGTACTTC
TRBJ2-5 | - | TRBV2 | - | CASNMDGETHYF | TGTGCCAGCAACATGGATGGGGAGACCCATTACTTC
TRBJ2-7 | TRBD2 | TRBV29-1 | many | CSVEGTSGMGSYEQYF | TGCAGCGTTGAGGGGACTAGCGGGATGGGGTCCTACGAGCAGTACTTC
TRBJ2-5 | TRBD1 | TRBV6-1 | many | CASSEATGGQETQYF | TGTGCCAGCAGTGAGGCGACAGGGGGGCAAGAGACCCAGTACTTC
TRBJ2-3 | - | TRBV5-1 | - | CASTWGSTGTQYF | TGCGCCAGCACCTGGGGCAGTACAGGTACGCAGTATTTT
TRBJ2-7 | TRBD2 | TRBV13 | many | CASSSYTSGSSYEQYF | TGTGCCAGCAGCTCGTACACTAGCGGGAGCTCCTACGAGCAGTACTTC
TRBJ2-2 | - | TRBV29-1 | many | CSVGGLTNAGELFF | TGCAGCGTTGGAGGCCTGACGAACGCCGGGGAGCTGTTTTTT
TRBJ2-2 | TRBD1 | TRBV6-4 | many | CASSRDRAAGELFF | TGTGCCAGCAGTCGGGACAGGGCGGCCGGGGAGCTGTTTTTT
TRBJ2-1 | TRBD2 | TRBV5-4 | once | CASSLDSGSGRKEQFF | TGTGCCAGCAGCTTGGATAGCGGGAGCGGAAGGAAAGAGCAGTTCTTC
TRBJ1-1 | TRBD1 | TRBV10-3 | - | CAISDIGGTVTEAFF | TGTGCCATCAGTGACATCGGGGGGACAGTCACTGAAGCTTTCTTT